The clone carrying this T cell receptor beta chain was detected ten times or more. What it binds is not known. Stated time point: pre-sensitization, week 0. Specified treatment: therapeutic diphenylcyclopropenone sensitization with weekly scalp DPC. TCRdb re-called the RACE reads with MiXCR, one entry per CDR3 protein. The data contain tens of thousands of distinct CDR3 sequences, approximately 11% of them seen just once; the ten biggest clones take up roughly 5%. This sample was taken from a study of human T cells and chemical hapten exposure. As for the study in general: Per-sample TCR yield variation was attributed mainly to small pooled library volume differences.

Trimming took off 7 bases at V and 5 bases at J, with 15 bases between the two ends. CDR3 length: 14 amino acids. Findings and limits, study-wide: The number of TCRs over 1 in 1000 frequency stayed unchanged after DPC. Large CDR3 similarity clusters arose significantly more often from expanded TCRs than from controls.

The chain has TRBV12-3 or TRBV12-4 and TRBJ2-1, with D maybe TRBD2 (6 bases). This specimen consisted of whole blood, obtained in connection with sensitization to the hapten diphenylcyclopropenone (DPC). This TCR was recovered from a woman aged 45-65 years with alopecia areata. Some clones in this sample may be carry-over from other donors' samples. CDR3 nucleotide sequence: TGTGCCAGCACCACCGCCGGGAGTAACAATGAGCAGTTCTTC. Translation gives CASTTAGSNNEQFF.